Each of the 10 T cell receptor beta chains below was sequenced from the same sample in a study of blood T cell repertoires in COVID-19. Repertoires were generated with immunoSEQ multiplex PCR, while TCRdb's copy carries only in-frame clones and drops some. The sample yields under 30,000 clones, around 89% seen once. The sample comprised peripheral blood. Receptors originate from a man older than 75 with acute or convalescent COVID-19.

This chain links TRBV5-1 with TRBJ1-5, with a possible D match to TRBD1 (6 bases). Germline CDR1 SGHRS, CDR2 YFSETQ. V dropped 5 bases and J dropped 2 bases, with 11 bases sitting between them. This CDR3 is 14 amino acids long. CDR3 amino acids: CASRETGGNQPQHF. The CDR3 DNA reads TGCGCCAGCAGGGAGACAGGAGGCAATCAGCCCCAGCATTTT.

In DNA form, the CDR3 reads TGTGCCAGCAGCTTAAACGGGGGGGGTGACAATGAGCAGTTCTTC. This translates into CASSLNGGGDNEQFF. This chain links TRBV7-2 with TRBJ2-1; 8 nucleotides match TRBD2. There are 15 residues in the CDR3. V shed 2 bases, J shed 5 bases, and the junction held 5 bases outside the gene matches. The germline V gene encodes CDR1 SGHTA and CDR2 FQGNSA.

This sequence joins TRBV6-1 and TRBJ1-1, with D uncertain. CDR1 and CDR2 (germline): MNHNS, SASEGT. The CDR3 has 14 amino acids. V was clipped by 2 bases and J by 6 bases, with 13 bases between them. In DNA, the CDR3 is TGTGCCAGCAGTGAAATTGTGATAAGAGCTGAAGCTTTCTTT. Translation: CASSEIVIRAEAFF.

The chain combines TRBV21-1 with TRBJ2-7; the D call in the table, TRBD2, was not verified against the DNA. TRBV21-1 is described as a pseudogene. The length of the CDR3 is 18 residues. The DNA of the CDR3 is TGTGCCAGCAGCAAAGCGCTAGAATTAGGGCTAGCTTTCTACGAGCAGTACTTC. Protein product: CASSKALELGLAFYEQYF.

This chain links TRBV6-1 with TRBJ2-4; a weak D match, TRBD2 (7 bases). The CDR3 runs 17 residues. Trimming pared 2 bases from V and 9 bases from J, leaving 23 bases between. The germline CDR1 and CDR2 sequences are MNHNS and SASEGT. The chain's CDR3 is CASSERLLRGGGSIQYF. Here the CDR3 DNA reads TGTGCCAGCAGTGAAAGGCTATTAAGGGGGGGAGGGAGCATTCAGTACTTC.

The table lists this clone with a count of one. The chain couples TRBV5-1 to TRBJ1-1, with 7 bases fitting TRBD1. With V trimmed by 4 bases and J by 4 bases, 1 base remained unmatched. The CDR3 runs 12 residues. Germline CDR1 is SGHRS and CDR2 is YFSETQ. In DNA form, the CDR3 reads TGCGCCAGCAGCCGGACAGGCACTGAAGCTTTCTTT. Its translation: CASSRTGTEAFF.

This chain joins TRBV5-1 and TRBJ1-1; 7 nucleotides agree with TRBD1. Per germline, CDR1 SGHRS and CDR2 YFSETQ. CDR3 size: 15 residues. V shed 1 base, J shed 5 bases, and the junction held 8 bases outside the gene matches. The chain's CDR3 is CASSLTDRQRTEAFF. In DNA, the CDR3 is TGCGCCAGCAGCTTGACGGACAGGCAGAGGACTGAAGCTTTCTTT.

V usage is TRBV5-1 and J usage is TRBJ2-7; D is unclear. Per germline, CDR1 SGHRS and CDR2 YFSETQ. The CDR3 is 12 amino acids. V lost 5 bases and J 0 bases, leaving 6 bases between the germline ends. The CDR3 loop is CASSPPSYEQYF. CDR3 nucleotide sequence: TGCGCCAGCAGTCCTCCCTCCTACGAGCAGTACTTC.

The chain's CDR3 is CASSLEAGARGNTIYF. As DNA, the CDR3 is TGTGCCAGCAGCTTAGAGGCAGGTGCAAGGGGAAACACCATATATTTT. The chain carries TRBV11-2 and TRBJ1-3; D gene uncertain. Germline CDR1 is SGHAT and CDR2 is FQNNGV. Between the trimmed V and J ends, which lost 0 bases and 4 bases, there was a span of 13 bases. The CDR3 consists of 16 residues.

The chain employs TRBV2 and TRBJ1-2; D not certain. The CDR3 is 13 residues long. The V gene's germline CDR1 is SNHLY and CDR2 FYNNEI. V lost 6 bases to trimming and J lost 6 bases, with 14 bases between them. DNA of the CDR3: TGTGCCAGCAGCGTCGAGAGGGAGCATGGCTACACCTTC. This gives the protein CASSVEREHGYTF. The complete variable domain, with remaining parts taken from reference TRBV2 and TRBJ1-2, reads EPEVTQTPSHQVTQMGQEVILRCVPISNHLYFYWYRQILGQKVEFLVSFYNNEISEKSEIFDDQFSVERPDGSNFTLKIRSTKLEDSAMYFCASSVEREHGYTFGSGTRLTVV.